The rows below give T cell receptor beta chains drawn from one sample of a study of cytomegalovirus exposure and HLA in healthy donors. The assay was immunoSEQ multiplex PCR, and TCRdb's table has in-frame clones only and misses some. The sample yields 150,000 or so clones, approximately 84% seen once. The specimen sequenced was PBMCs. These receptors all come from a middle-aged man in good health and CMV-seropositive. The CDR3 runs from the conserved cysteine through the conserved F or W. A D gene is named only where the DNA matches it firmly. Clone size, where shown, is once, few, many, or a class for clones that have expanded.

length	size	V	J	D	CDR3	DNA
14	few	TRBV27	TRBJ1-2	NA	CASSQSLDSSGYTF	TGTGCCAGCAGCCAATCCCTCGACAGCAGTGGCTACACCTTC
14	NA	TRBV28	TRBJ2-3	NA	CASSFGEVRDTQYF	TGTGCCAGCAGTTTTGGGGAGGTGAGAGATACGCAGTATTTT
15	once	TRBV30	TRBJ2-2	NA	CAWRAGDKYTGELFF	TGTGCCTGGCGGGCCGGGGACAAATACACCGGGGAGCTGTTTTTT
15	NA	TRBV10-1	TRBJ2-7	TRBD2	CASSESTGRGGEQYF	TGCGCCAGCAGTGAGTCAACAGGGCGCGGGGGGGAGCAGTACTTC
14	NA	TRBV6-1	TRBJ1-5	NA	CASRQWVSNQPQHF	TGTGCCAGCCGACAATGGGTTAGCAATCAGCCCCAGCATTTT
16	NA	TRBV4-1	TRBJ2-5	TRBD2	CASSQGYGGARETQYF	TGCGCCAGCAGCCAAGGGTACGGGGGGGCCCGGGAGACCCAGTACTTC
15	NA	TRBV6-5	TRBJ2-6	NA	CASSRAGSGANVLTF	TGTGCCAGCAGTCGAGCTGGCTCTGGGGCCAACGTCCTGACTTTC
12	NA	TRBV6-5	TRBJ2-7	NA	CASSTEGYEQYF	TGTGCCAGCAGCACAGAGGGCTACGAGCAGTACTTC
14	NA	TRBV5-5	TRBJ2-7	NA	CASSLGGVSYEQYF	TGTGCCAGCAGCTTGGGCGGGGTCTCCTACGAGCAGTACTTC
14	NA	TRBV6-1	TRBJ1-3	NA	CASRKDRTGNTIYF	TGTGCCAGCAGAAAAGACAGAACAGGAAACACCATATATTTT
17	NA	TRBV29-1	TRBJ2-6	NA	CSVEVWAGLSGANVLTF	TGCAGCGTTGAAGTCTGGGCAGGGCTTTCTGGGGCCAACGTCCTGACTTTC
15	once	TRBV11-2	TRBJ1-2	NA	CASRPPGRGRDGYTF	TGTGCCAGCCGCCCCCCCGGCAGGGGACGAGACGGCTACACCTTC
15	once	TRBV10-3	TRBJ2-5	NA	CAISDGGPYQETQYF	TGTGCCATCAGTGACGGGGGGCCGTACCAAGAGACCCAGTACTTC